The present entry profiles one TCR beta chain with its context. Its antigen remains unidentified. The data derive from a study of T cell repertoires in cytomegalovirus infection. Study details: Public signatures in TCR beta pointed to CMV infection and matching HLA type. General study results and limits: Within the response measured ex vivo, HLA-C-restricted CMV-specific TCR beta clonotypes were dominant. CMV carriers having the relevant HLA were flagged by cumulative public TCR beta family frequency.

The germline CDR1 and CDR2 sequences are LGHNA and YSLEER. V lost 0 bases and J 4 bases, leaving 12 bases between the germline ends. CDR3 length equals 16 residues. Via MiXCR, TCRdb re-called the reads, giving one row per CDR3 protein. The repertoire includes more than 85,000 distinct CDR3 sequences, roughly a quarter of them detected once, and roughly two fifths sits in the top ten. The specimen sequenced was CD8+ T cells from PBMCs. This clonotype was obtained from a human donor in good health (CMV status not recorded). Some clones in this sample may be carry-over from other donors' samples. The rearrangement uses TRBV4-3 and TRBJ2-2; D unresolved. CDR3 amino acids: CASSQDSRQVTGELFF. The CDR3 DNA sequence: TGCGCCAGCAGCCAAGATAGTCGGCAAGTCACCGGGGAGCTGTTTTTT.